The 13 T cell receptor beta chains listed next were all sequenced from one sample in a study of blood T cell repertoires in COVID-19. TCRdb's copy holds only in-frame clones and misses some; the assay was immunoSEQ multiplex PCR. This table has 200,000 or so clones, roughly four fifths appearing once. Material: peripheral blood. The receptors derive from a human donor with acute or convalescent COVID-19. The donor label of this sample is uncertain.

V usage is TRBV5-6 and J usage is TRBJ2-3; 11 bases match TRBD2. The CDR3 is 15 amino acids. V was clipped by 1 base and J by 3 bases; unmatched bases: 1. CDR1 SGHDT and CDR2 YYEEEE come from the germline V gene. The CDR3 spells CASSLTSGSTDTQYF. The CDR3 nucleotides read TGTGCCAGCAGCTTGACTAGCGGGAGTACAGATACGCAGTATTTT.

V usage is TRBV9 and J usage is TRBJ2-2, with 10 bases identical to TRBD1. The V gene end was trimmed by 4 bases and the J gene end by 4 bases; junction bases not matched to a gene: 4. The CDR3 has 15 amino acids. Germline assignment: CDR1 SGDLS and CDR2 YYNGEE. The CDR3 bases are TGTGCCAGCAGCCCCGGACAGGGGGGCACCGGGGAGCTGTTTTTT. Protein product: CASSPGQGGTGELFF. Using reference TRBV9 and TRBJ2-2 for the parts outside the CDR3, the full variable domain is DSGVTQTPKHLITATGQRVTLRCSPRSGDLSVYWYQQSLDQGLQFLIQYYNGEERAKGNILERFSAQQFPDLHSELNLSSLELGDSALYFCASSPGQGGTGELFFGEGSRLTVL.

This chain joins TRBV30 and TRBJ1-1, with D tentatively TRBD1 (6 bases). Trimming took 5 bases from V and 1 from J, leaving 8 bases between them. The CDR3 has 12 residues. Germline CDR1 GTSNPN, CDR2 SVGIG (reference sequence). CDR3 bases: TGTGCCTGGGGCAGGGGGAACACTGAAGCTTTCTTT. Its protein is CAWGRGNTEAFF.

The chain recombines TRBV30 with TRBJ2-1, with TRBD2 matching 7 bases. Trimming at V came to 0 bases and at J to 9 bases, leaving 8 bases not matched to a gene. This CDR3 contains 14 residues. Per the germline V gene, CDR1 is GTSNPN and CDR2 is SVGIG (reference sequence). The CDR3 DNA is TGTGCCTGGAGTGTGGCGGGAGTAAGCGGTGAGCAGTTCTTC. Translation gives CAWSVAGVSGEQFF.

The genes are TRBV9 and TRBJ1-4; 9 nucleotides match TRBD1. The ends lost 0 bases at V and 2 bases at J; junction bases unmatched: 2. The germline V gene has CDR1 SGDLS and CDR2 YYNGEE. The CDR3 totals 16 residues. CDR3 sequence reads: CASSVEGQGTNEKLFF. For the CDR3, the DNA is TGTGCCAGCAGCGTAGAGGGACAGGGTACTAATGAAAAACTGTTTTTT.

This chain uses TRBV6-5 with TRBJ1-1, with 7 bases that match TRBD1. The CDR3 contains 13 residues. Losses at the gene ends were 8 bases for V and 2 bases for J; bases not matched to a gene: 5. Germline loops: CDR1 MNHEY, CDR2 SVGAGI. The CDR3 here is CASRTGPNTEAFF. The CDR3 region has the DNA TGTGCCAGCCGGACAGGTCCTAACACTGAAGCTTTCTTT.

This rearrangement joins TRBV9 to TRBJ2-6; D gene ambiguous. Trimming stripped 2 bases from V and 1 base from J, with 4 bases between. CDR1 and CDR2 (germline): SGDLS, YYNGEE. This CDR3 contains 14 residues. The CDR3 DNA follows: TGTGCCAGCAGCGTTTATTCTGGGGCCAACGTCCTGACTTTC. As protein: CASSVYSGANVLTF.

V gene TRBV7-9 combines with J gene TRBJ2-1, with TRBD2 matching over 7 bases. V shed 0 bases and J 9 bases; nucleotides not matched to a gene: 8. The germline V gene has CDR1 SEHNR and CDR2 FQNEAQ (reference sequence). The CDR3 has 15 amino acids. This chain's CDR3 is CASSLAVAGVLEQFF. CDR3 coding DNA: TGTGCCAGCAGCTTAGCTGTTGCGGGAGTTCTTGAGCAGTTCTTC.

The chain joins TRBV6-5 to TRBJ2-5, with D hard to call. The CDR3 has 15 amino acids. Per the germline V gene, CDR1 is MNHEY and CDR2 is SVGAGI. V was clipped by 3 bases and J by 1 base, with 12 bases between them. The CDR3 protein is CASSYSSRPQETQYF. The DNA of the CDR3 is TGTGCCAGCAGTTATTCTTCGAGGCCCCAAGAGACCCAGTACTTC.

The V call is TRBV2, the J call TRBJ1-2; no definite D call. The CDR3 consists of 11 residues. Germline CDR1 is SNHLY and CDR2 is FYNNEI. V shed 6 bases and J shed 3 bases, with 5 bases lying between them. For the CDR3, the DNA is TGTGCCAGCAGCCGTGACTATGGCTACACCTTC. Translated, it gives CASSRDYGYTF.

This clone was counted once. The chain joins TRBV7-9 to TRBJ2-2; 13 nucleotides align to TRBD2. Germline assignment: CDR1 SEHNR and CDR2 FQNEAQ (reference sequence). This CDR3 has 18 residues. J lost 0 bases, V lost 4 bases, and 5 bases had no gene match. The CDR3 sequence is CASSSTSGRPSNTGELFF. The CDR3 region has the DNA TGTGCCAGCAGCTCGACTAGCGGGAGGCCCTCGAACACCGGGGAGCTGTTTTTT.

V gene TRBV14 combines with J gene TRBJ2-1; D might be TRBD2 (6 bases). CDR1 is SGHDN, CDR2 FVKESK, per germline. This CDR3 is 16 amino acids long. V was pared by 4 bases and J by 9 bases, with 22 bases between. The CDR3 nucleotides are TGTGCCAGCAGCCGTGGCAGAGGGCGGGAATCGAGTGAGCAGTTCTTC. This translates into CASSRGRGRESSEQFF.

The rearrangement joins TRBV27 to TRBJ2-2; 12 bases are shared with TRBD2. CDR3 length: 16 residues. Germline CDR1 MNHEY, CDR2 SMNVEV (reference sequence). The V and J ends lost 5 bases and 7 bases, in that order; junction bases with no gene match: 8. The CDR3 DNA reads as TGTGCCAGCAGTCCTGCCGGACTAGCGGGGATCGGGGAGCTGTTTTTT. This codes for CASSPAGLAGIGELFF.